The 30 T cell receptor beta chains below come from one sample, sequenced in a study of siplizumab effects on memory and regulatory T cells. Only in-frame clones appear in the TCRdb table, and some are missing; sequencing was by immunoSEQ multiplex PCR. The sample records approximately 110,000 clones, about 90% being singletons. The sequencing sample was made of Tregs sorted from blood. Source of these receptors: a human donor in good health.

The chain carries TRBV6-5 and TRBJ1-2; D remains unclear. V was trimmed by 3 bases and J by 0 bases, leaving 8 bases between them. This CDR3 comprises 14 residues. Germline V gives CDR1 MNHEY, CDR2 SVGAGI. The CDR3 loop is CASSYYGSNYGYTF. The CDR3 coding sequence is TGTGCCAGCAGTTATTACGGGTCTAACTATGGCTACACCTTC.

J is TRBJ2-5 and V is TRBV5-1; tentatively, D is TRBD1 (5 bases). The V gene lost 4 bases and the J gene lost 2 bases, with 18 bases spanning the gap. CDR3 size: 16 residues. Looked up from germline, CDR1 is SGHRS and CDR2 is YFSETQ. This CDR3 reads CASSPGLGRVQETQYF. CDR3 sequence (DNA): TGCGCCAGCAGCCCCGGGTTGGGCAGGGTTCAAGAGACCCAGTACTTC.

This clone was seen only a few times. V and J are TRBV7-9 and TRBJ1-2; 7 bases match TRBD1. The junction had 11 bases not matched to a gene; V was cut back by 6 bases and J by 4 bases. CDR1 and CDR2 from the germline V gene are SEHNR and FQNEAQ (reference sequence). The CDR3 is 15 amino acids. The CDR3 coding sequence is TGTGCCAGCAGACCTACAGGGGCCCCCAGCTATGGCTACACCTTC. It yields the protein CASRPTGAPSYGYTF.

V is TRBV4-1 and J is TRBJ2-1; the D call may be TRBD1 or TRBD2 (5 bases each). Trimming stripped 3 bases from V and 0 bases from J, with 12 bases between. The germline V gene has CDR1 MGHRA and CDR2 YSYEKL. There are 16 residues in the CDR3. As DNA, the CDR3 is TGCGCCAGCAGCCAGGGGACCGCAAGCTCCTACAATGAGCAGTTCTTC. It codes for CASSQGTASSYNEQFF.

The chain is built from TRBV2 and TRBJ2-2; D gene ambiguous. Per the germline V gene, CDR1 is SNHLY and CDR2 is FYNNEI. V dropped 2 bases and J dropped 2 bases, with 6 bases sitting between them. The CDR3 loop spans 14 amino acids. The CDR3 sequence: CASSETVNTGELFF. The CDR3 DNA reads TGTGCCAGCAGTGAAACGGTAAACACCGGGGAGCTGTTTTTT. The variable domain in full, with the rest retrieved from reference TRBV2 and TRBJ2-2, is EPEVTQTPSHQVTQMGQEVILRCVPISNHLYFYWYRQILGQKVEFLVSFYNNEISEKSEIFDDQFSVERPDGSNFTLKIRSTKLEDSAMYFCASSETVNTGELFFGEGSRLTVL.

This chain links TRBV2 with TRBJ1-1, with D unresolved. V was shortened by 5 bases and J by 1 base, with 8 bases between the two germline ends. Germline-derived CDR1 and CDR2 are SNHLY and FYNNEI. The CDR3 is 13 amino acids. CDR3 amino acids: CASSRMGNTEAFF. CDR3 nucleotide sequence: TGTGCCAGCAGTAGGATGGGGAACACTGAAGCTTTCTTT.

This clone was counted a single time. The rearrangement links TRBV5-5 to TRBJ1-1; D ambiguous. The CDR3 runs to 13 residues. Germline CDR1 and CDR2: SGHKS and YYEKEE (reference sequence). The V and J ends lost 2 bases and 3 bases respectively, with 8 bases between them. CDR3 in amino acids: CASSLGVYTEAFF. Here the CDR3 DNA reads TGTGCCAGCAGCTTAGGCGTTTACACTGAAGCTTTCTTT. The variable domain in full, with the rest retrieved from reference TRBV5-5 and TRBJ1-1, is DAGVTQSPTHLIKTRGQQVTLRCSPISGHKSVSWYQQVLGQGPQFIFQYYEKEERGRGNFPDRFSARQFPNYSSELNVNALLLGDSALYLCASSLGVYTEAFFGQGTRLTVV.

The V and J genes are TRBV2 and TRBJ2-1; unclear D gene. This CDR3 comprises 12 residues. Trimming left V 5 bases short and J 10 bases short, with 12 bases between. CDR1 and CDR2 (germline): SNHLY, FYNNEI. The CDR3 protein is CASSLEFEEQFF. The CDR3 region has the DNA TGTGCCAGCAGTTTAGAGTTTGAGGAGCAGTTCTTC.

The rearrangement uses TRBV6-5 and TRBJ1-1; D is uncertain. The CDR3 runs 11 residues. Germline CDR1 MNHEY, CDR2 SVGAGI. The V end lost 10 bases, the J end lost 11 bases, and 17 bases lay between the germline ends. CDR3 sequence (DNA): TGTGCCACTATGAGGTTGAGAGGGGCTTTCTTT. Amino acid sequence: CATMRLRGAFF.

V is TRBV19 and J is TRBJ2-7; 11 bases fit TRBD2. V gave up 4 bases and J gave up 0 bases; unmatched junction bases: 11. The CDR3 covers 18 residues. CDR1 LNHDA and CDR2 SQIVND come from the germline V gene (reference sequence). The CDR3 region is CASSRTGVTSGSSYEQYF. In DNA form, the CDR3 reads TGTGCCAGTAGTAGGACGGGTGTTACTAGCGGGAGCTCCTACGAGCAGTACTTC.

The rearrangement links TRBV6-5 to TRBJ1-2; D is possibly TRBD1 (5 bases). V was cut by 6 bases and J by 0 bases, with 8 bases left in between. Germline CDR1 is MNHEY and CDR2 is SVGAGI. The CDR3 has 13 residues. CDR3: CASRTEANYGYTF. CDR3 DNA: TGTGCCAGCAGGACAGAAGCTAACTATGGCTACACCTTC.

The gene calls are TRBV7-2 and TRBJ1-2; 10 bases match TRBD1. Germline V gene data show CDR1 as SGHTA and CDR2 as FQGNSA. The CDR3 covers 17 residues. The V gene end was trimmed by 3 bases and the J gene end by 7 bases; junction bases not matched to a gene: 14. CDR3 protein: CASSLGGAGQGVGGYTF. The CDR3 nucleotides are TGTGCCAGCAGCTTGGGCGGGGCTGGACAGGGGGTAGGTGGCTACACCTTC.

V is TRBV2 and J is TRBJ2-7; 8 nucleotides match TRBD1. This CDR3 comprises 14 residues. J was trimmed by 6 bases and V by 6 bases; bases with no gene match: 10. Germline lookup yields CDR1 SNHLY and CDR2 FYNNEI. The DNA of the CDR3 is TGTGCCAGCAGCGGGGACAGGAGTCAGCGCGAGCAGTACTTC. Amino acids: CASSGDRSQREQYF.

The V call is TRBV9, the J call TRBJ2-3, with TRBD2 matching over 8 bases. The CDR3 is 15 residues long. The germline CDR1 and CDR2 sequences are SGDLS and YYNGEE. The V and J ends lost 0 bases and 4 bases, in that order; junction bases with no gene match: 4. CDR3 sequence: CASSVEAGGADTQYF. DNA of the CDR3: TGTGCCAGCAGCGTAGAGGCGGGAGGTGCAGATACGCAGTATTTT.

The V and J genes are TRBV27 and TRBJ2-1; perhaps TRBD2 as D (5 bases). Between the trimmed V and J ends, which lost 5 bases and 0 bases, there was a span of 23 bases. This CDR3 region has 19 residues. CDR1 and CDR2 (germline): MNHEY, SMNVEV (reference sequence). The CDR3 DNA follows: TGTGCCAGCAGTGGCTTAAGAAGACACCGGACTGCCTCCTACAATGAGCAGTTCTTC. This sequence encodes CASSGLRRHRTASYNEQFF.

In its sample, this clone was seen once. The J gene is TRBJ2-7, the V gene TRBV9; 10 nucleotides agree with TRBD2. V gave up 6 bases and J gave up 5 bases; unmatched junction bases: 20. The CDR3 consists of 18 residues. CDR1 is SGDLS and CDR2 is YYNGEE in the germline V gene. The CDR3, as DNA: TGTGCCAGCAACCGTGGGGGAGAACTAGCGGGATTTCAGAACGAGCAGTACTTC. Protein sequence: CASNRGGELAGFQNEQYF.

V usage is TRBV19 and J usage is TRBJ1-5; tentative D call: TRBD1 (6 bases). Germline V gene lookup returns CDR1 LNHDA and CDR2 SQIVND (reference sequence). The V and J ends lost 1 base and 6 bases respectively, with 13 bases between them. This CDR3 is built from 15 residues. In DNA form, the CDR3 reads TGTGCCAGTAGTATAGGAGGCAGGGGTAGTCAGCCCCAGCATTTT. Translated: CASSIGGRGSQPQHF.

CDR3 nucleotide sequence: TGTGCCACCAGCAGAGTTGACACCGGGGAGCTGTTTTTT. It yields the protein CATSRVDTGELFF. The chain joins TRBV15 to TRBJ2-2; D unresolved. The CDR3 is made up of 13 amino acids. Looked up from germline, CDR1 is LNHNV and CDR2 is YYDKDF (reference sequence). V shed 1 base and J shed 3 bases, with 3 bases lying between them.

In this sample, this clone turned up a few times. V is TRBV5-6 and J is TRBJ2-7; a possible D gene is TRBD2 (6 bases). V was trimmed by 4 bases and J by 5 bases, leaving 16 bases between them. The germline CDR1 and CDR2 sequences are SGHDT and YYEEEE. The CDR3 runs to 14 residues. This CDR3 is CASSPRLGGNEQYF. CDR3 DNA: TGTGCCAGCAGCCCGAGACTAGGAGGGAACGAGCAGTACTTC.

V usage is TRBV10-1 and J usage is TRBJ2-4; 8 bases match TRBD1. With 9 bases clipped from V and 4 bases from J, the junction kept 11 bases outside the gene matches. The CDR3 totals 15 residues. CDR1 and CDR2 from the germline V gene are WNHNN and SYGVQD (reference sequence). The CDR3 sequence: CARTTTGTGKNIQYF. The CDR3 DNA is TGCGCCAGGACAACTACCGGGACAGGTAAAAACATTCAGTACTTC.

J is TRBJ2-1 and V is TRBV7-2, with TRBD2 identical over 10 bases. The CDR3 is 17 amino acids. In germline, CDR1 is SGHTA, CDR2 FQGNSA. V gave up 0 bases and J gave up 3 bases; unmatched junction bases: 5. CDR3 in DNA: TGTGCCAGCAGCTTAGCTCCACTAGCGGGACTCTACAATGAGCAGTTCTTC. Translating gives CASSLAPLAGLYNEQFF. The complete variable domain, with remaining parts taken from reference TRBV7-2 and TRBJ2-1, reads GAGVSQSPSNKVTEKGKDVELRCDPISGHTALYWYRQSLGQGLEFLIYFQGNSAPDKSGLPSDRFSAERTGGSVSTLTIQRTQQEDSAVYLCASSLAPLAGLYNEQFFGPGTRLTVL.

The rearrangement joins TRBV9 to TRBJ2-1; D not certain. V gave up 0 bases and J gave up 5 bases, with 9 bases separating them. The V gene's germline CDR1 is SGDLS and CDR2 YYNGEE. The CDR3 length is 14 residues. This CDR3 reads CASSVGPEHNEQFF. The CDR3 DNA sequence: TGTGCCAGCAGCGTAGGTCCAGAACACAATGAGCAGTTCTTC.

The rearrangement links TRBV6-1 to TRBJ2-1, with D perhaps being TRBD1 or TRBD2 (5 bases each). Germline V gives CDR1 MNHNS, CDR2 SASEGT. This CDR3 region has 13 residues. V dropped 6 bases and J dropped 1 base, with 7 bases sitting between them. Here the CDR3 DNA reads TGTGCCAGCAGGAGGGGATCCTACAATGAGCAGTTCTTC. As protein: CASRRGSYNEQFF.

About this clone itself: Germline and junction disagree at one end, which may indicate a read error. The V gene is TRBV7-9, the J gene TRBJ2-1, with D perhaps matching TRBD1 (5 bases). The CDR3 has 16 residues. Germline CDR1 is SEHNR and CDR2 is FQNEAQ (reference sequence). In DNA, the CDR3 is TGTGCCAGCAGCTCAGGGAAAGCAGGGTTCTACCATGAGCAGTTCTTC. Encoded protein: CASSSGKAGFYHEQFF.

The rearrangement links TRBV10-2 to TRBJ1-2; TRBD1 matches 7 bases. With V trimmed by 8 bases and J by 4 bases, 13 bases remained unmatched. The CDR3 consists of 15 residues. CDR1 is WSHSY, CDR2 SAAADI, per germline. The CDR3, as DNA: TGCGCCAGCGCCGCGCAGGGGGTAGCAGGCTATGGCTACACCTTC. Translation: CASAAQGVAGYGYTF.

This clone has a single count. CDR3 coding DNA: TGTGCCAGCAGTGGCCCCCGGCGGGGCTACACCTTC. It translates to CASSGPRRGYTF. The rearrangement joins TRBV2 to TRBJ1-2; no reliable D call. The germline V gene has CDR1 SNHLY and CDR2 FYNNEI. Trimming stripped 4 bases from V and 8 bases from J, with 11 bases between. The CDR3 is 12 residues long.

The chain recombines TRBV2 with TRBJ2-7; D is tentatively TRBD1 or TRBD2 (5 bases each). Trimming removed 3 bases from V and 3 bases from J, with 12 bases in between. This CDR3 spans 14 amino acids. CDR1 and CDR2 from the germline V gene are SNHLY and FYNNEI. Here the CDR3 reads CASSDGGYLYEQYF. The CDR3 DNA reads TGTGCCAGCAGTGATGGGGGTTACCTCTACGAGCAGTACTTC.

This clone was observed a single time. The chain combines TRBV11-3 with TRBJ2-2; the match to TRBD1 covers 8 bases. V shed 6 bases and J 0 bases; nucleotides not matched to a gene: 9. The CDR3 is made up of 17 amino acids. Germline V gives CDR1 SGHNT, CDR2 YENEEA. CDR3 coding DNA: TGTGCCAGCAGACCCGGGACAGGTTCCGCGAACACCGGGGAGCTGTTTTTT. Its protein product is CASRPGTGSANTGELFF.

CDR3 loop: CASSPPGHGRSYTF. The CDR3 DNA sequence: TGTGCCAGCAGCCCTCCCGGACACGGACGGAGCTACACCTTC. The genes are TRBV13 and TRBJ1-2; maybe TRBD1 (5 bases). The CDR3 spans 14 residues. Trimming left V 5 bases short and J 9 bases short, with 19 bases between. Germline V CDR1 and CDR2: PRHDT, FYEKMQ (reference sequence). Full variable domain (remainder filled in from reference TRBV13 and TRBJ1-2): AAGVIQSPRHLIKEKRETATLKCYPIPRHDTVYWYQQGPGQDPQFLISFYEKMQSDKGSIPDRFSAQQFSDYHSELNMSSLELGDSALYFCASSPPGHGRSYTFGSGTRLTVV.

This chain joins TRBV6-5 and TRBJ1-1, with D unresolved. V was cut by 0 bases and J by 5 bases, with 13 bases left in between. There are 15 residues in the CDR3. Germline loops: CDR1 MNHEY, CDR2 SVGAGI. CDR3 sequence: CASSYSYTISTEAFF. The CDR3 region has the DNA TGTGCCAGCAGTTACTCTTACACCATCTCGACTGAAGCTTTCTTT.